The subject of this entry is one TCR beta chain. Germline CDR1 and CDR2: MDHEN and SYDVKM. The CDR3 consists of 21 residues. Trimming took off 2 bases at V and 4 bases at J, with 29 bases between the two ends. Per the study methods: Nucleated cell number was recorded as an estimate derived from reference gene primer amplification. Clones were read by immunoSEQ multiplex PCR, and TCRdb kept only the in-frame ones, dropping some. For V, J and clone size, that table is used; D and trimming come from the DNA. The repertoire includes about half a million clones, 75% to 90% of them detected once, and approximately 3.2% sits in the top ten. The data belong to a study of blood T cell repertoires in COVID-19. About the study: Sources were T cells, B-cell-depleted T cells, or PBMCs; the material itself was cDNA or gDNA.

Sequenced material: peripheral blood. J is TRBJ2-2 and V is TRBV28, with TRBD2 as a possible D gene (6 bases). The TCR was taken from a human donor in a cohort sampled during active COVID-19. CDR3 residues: CASSLGESWTTQLRATGELFF. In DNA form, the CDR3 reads TGTGCCAGCAGTTTAGGGGAGAGTTGGACTACCCAGCTTAGGGCCACCGGGGAGCTGTTTTTT.